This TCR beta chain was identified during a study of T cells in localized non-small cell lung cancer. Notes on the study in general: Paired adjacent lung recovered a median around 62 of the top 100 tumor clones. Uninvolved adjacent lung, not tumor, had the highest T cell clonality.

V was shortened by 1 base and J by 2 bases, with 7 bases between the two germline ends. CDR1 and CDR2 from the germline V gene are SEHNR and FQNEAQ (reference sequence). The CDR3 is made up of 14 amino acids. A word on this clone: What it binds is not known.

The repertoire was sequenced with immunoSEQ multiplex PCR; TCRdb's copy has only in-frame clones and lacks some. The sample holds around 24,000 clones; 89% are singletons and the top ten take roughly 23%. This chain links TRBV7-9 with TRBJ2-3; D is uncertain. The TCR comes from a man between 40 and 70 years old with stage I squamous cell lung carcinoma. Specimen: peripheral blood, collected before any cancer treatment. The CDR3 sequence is CASSLVPITDTQYF. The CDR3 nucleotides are TGTGCCAGCAGCTTAGTGCCCATCACAGATACGCAGTATTTT. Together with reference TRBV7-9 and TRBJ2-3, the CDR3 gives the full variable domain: DTGVSQNPRHKITKRGQNVTFRCDPISEHNRLYWYRQTLGQGPEFLTYFQNEAQLEKSRLLSDRFSAERPKGSFSTLEIQRTEQGDSAMYLCASSLVPITDTQYFGPGTRLTVL.